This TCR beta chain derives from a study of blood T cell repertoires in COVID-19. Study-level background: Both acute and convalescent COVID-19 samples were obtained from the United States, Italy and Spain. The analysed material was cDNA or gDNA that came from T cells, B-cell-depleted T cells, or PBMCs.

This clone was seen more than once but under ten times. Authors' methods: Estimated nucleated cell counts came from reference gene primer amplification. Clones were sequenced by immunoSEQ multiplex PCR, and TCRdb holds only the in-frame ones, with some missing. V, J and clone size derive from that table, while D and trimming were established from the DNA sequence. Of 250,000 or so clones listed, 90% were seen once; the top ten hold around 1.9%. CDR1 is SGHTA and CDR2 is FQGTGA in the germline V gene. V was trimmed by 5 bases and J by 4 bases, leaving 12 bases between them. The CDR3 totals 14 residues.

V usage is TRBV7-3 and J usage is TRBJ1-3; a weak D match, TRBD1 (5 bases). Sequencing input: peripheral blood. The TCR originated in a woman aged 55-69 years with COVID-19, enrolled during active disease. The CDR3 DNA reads TGTGCCAGCAGCCGGGGGGGTTCCGGAAACACCATATATTTT. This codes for CASSRGGSGNTIYF. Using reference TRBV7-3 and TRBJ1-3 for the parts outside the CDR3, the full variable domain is GAGVSQTPSNKVTEKGKYVELRCDPISGHTALYWYRQSLGQGPEFLIYFQGTGAADDSGLPNDRFFAVRPEGSVSTLKIQRTERGDSAVYLCASSRGGSGNTIYFGEGSWLTVV.